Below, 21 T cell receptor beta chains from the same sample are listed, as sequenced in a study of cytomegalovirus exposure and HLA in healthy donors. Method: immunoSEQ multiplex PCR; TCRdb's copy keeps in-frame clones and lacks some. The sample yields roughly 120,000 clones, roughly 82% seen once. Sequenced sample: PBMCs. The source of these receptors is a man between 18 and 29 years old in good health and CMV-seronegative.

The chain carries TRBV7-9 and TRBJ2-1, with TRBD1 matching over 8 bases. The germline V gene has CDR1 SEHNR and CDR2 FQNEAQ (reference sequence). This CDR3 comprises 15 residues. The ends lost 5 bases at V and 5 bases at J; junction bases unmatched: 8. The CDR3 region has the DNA TGTGCCAGCAGCCCAGGGGGCGCGGGCAACAATGAGCAGTTCTTC. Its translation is CASSPGGAGNNEQFF.

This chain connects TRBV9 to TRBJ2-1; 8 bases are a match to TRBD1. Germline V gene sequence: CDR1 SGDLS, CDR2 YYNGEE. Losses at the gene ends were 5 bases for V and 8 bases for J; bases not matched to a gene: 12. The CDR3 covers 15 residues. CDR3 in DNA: TGTGCCAGCAGTCTATATCAGGACAGGGCCGATGAGCAGTTCTTC. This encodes CASSLYQDRADEQFF.

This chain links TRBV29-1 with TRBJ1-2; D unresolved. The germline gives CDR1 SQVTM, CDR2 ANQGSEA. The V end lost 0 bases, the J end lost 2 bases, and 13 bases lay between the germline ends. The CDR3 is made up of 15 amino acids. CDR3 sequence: CSVEDPRDTNYGYTF. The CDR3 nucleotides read TGCAGCGTTGAAGATCCGCGCGACACAAACTATGGCTACACCTTC.

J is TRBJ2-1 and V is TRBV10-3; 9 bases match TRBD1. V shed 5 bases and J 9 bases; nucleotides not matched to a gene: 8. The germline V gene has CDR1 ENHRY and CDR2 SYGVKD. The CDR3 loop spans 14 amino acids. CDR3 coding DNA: TGTGCCATCAGTCCGGGACAGGGCCCCGGTGAGCAGTTCTTC. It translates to CAISPGQGPGEQFF.

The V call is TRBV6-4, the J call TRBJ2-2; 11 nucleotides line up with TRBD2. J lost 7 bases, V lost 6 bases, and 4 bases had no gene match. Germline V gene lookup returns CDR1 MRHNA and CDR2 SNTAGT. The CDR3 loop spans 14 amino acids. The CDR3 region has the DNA TGTGCCAGCAGCGGAGGGACTAGCGGCGGGGAGCTGTTTTTT. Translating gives CASSGGTSGGELFF.

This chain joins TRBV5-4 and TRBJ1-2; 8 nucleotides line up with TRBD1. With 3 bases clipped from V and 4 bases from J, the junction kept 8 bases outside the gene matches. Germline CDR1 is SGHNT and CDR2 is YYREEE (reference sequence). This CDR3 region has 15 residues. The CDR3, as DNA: TGTGCCAGCAGCTCCCAGGGGGCGGGTGGCTATGGCTACACCTTC. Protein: CASSSQGAGGYGYTF.

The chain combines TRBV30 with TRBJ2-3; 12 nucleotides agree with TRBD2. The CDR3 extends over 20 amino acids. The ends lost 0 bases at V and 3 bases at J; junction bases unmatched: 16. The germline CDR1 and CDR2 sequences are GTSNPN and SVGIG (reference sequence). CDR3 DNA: TGTGCCTGGAGTGTGGGGGCTAGCGGGAGGGCCCCTCAACCGACAGATACGCAGTATTTT. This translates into CAWSVGASGRAPQPTDTQYF.

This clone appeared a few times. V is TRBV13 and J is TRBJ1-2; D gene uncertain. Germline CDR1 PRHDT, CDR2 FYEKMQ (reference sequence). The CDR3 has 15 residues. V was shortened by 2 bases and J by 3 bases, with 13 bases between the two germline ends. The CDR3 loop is CASSLRGTPYYGYTF. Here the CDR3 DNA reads TGTGCCAGCAGCTTACGTGGCACCCCCTACTATGGCTACACCTTC.

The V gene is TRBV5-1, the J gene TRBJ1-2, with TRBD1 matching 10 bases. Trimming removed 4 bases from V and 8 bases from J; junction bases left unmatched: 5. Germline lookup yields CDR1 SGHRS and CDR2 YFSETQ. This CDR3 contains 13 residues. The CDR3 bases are TGCGCCAGCAGCCCCGGGGACAGGGGCGGCTACACCTTC. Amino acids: CASSPGDRGGYTF.

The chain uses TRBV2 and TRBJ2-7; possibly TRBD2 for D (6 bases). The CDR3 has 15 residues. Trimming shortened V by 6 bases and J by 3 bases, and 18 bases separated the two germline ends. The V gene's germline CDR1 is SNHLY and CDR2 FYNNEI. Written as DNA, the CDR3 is TGTGCCAGCAGGGAGGGTATCAGAGAAGTCTACGAGCAGTACTTC. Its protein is CASREGIREVYEQYF.

The chain's CDR3 is CASSPPRLAGGYEQYF. DNA of the CDR3: TGTGCCAGCAGCCCCCCTCGACTAGCGGGAGGGTATGAGCAGTACTTC. The V and J genes are TRBV5-4 and TRBJ2-7, with 14 bases identical to TRBD2. The germline gives CDR1 SGHNT, CDR2 YYREEE (reference sequence). J lost 7 bases, V lost 4 bases, and 10 bases had no gene match. This CDR3 has 16 amino acids.

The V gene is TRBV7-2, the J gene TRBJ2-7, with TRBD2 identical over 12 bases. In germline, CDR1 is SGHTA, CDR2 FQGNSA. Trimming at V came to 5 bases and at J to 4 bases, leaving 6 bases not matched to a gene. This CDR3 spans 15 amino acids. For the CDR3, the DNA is TGTGCCAGCAGCGAACTAGCGGGAGGTGGTTACGAGCAGTACTTC. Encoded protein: CASSELAGGGYEQYF.

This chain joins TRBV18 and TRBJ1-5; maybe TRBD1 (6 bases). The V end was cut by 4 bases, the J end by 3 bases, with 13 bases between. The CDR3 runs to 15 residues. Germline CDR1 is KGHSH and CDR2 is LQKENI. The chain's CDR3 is CASSLRDTANQPQHF. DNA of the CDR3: TGTGCCAGCTCACTCCGGGACACCGCCAATCAGCCCCAGCATTTT.

The DNA for the CDR3 is TGCGCCAGCAGCTTAGACGGGAGCTCCTACGAGCAGTACTTC. Its protein product is CASSLDGSSYEQYF. This chain connects TRBV5-1 to TRBJ2-7; maybe TRBD2 (6 bases). V shed 2 bases and J shed 0 bases, with 9 bases lying between them. The CDR3 contains 14 residues. CDR1 and CDR2 from the germline V gene are SGHRS and YFSETQ.

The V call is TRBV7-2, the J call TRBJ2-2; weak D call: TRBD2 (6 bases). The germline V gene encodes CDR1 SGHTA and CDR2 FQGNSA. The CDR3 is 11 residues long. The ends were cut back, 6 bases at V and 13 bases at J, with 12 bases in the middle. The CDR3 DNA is TGTGCCAGCAGTGCGGGAAAGGGGCTGTTTTTT. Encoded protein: CASSAGKGLFF.

As DNA, the CDR3 is TGCGCCAGCAGCTTCGACGGAGTGGGACAGAGGAACACTGAAGCTTTCTTT. It is translated as CASSFDGVGQRNTEAFF. This chain joins TRBV5-1 and TRBJ1-1; 7 bases agree with TRBD1. This CDR3 contains 17 residues. CDR1 is SGHRS and CDR2 is YFSETQ in the germline V gene. J was trimmed by 1 base and V by 2 bases; bases with no gene match: 11. Variable domain in full (rest from reference TRBV5-1 and TRBJ1-1): KAGVTQTPRYLIKTRGQQVTLSCSPISGHRSVSWYQQTPGQGLQFLFEYFSETQRNKGNFPGRFSGRQFSNSRSEMNVSTLELGDSALYLCASSFDGVGQRNTEAFFGQGTRLTVV.

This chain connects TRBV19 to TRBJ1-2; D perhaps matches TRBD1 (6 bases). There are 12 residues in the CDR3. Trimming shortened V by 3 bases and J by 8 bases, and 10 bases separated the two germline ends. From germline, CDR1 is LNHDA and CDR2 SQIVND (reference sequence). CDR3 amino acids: CASSMDSRGYTF. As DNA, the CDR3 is TGTGCCAGTAGTATGGACAGTCGGGGCTACACCTTC.

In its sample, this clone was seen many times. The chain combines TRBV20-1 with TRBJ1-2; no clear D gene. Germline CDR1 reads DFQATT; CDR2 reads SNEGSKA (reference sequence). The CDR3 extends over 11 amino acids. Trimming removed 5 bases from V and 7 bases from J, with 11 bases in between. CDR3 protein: CSAYTRSGYTF. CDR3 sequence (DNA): TGCAGTGCTTACACACGAAGTGGCTACACCTTC.

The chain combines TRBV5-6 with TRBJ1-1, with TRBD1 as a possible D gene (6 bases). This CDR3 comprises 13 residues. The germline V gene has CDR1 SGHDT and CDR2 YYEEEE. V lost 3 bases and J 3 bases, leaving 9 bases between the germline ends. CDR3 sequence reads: CASSSEGDTEAFF. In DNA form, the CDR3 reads TGTGCCAGCAGCTCTGAGGGGGACACTGAAGCTTTCTTT.

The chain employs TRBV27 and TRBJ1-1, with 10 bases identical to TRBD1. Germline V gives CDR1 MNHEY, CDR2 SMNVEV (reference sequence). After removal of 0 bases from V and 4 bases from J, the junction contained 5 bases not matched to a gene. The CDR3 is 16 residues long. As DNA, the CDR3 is TGTGCCAGCAGTTTATCGTCCGGACAGGGGGGCACTGAAGCTTTCTTT. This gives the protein CASSLSSGQGGTEAFF.

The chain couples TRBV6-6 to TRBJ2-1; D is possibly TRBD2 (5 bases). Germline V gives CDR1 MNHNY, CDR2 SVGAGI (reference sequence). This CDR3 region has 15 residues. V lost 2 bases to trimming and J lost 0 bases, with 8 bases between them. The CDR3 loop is CASSYSRGSYNEQFF. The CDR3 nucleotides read TGTGCCAGCAGTTACAGCCGGGGCTCCTACAATGAGCAGTTCTTC.